Below are 20 T cell receptor beta chains sequenced from a single sample in a study of identical twins. MiXCR was run by TCRdb on the 5' RACE reads, yielding one entry per CDR3 protein. The profile shows hundreds of thousands of distinct CDR3 sequences, roughly 8.6% of them singletons. These sequences were also reported in another study, on yellow fever vaccine responses in identical twins.

Sequencing was carried out using memory (CD45RO+) T cells sorted from blood. These receptors originate from a woman between 18 and 30 years old in good health.

This clonotype was observed many times. The chain links TRBV12-3 or TRBV12-4 to TRBJ1-1; the D is unclear. The CDR3 covers 16 residues. V was pared by 3 bases and J by 0 bases, with 14 bases between. CDR3 region: CASSFGQEFMNTEAFF. As DNA, the CDR3 is TGTGCCAGCAGTTTTGGGCAGGAGTTCATGAACACTGAAGCTTTCTTT.

The CDR3 sequence is CASSLASGSVSSYNEQFF. The CDR3 coding sequence is TGTGCCAGCAGCTTAGCGTCTGGGAGCGTGAGCTCCTACAATGAGCAGTTCTTC. The chain has TRBV11-1 and TRBJ2-1, with a possible D match to TRBD2 (5 bases). CDR1 and CDR2 (germline): SGHAT, FQDESV (reference sequence). The CDR3 has 18 amino acids. The V end lost 0 bases, the J end lost 0 bases, and 15 bases lay between the germline ends. Full variable domain (rest looked up from reference TRBV11-1 and TRBJ2-1): EAEVAQSPRYKITEKSQAVAFWCDPISGHATLYWYRQILGQGPELLVQFQDESVVDDSQLPKDRFSAERLKGVDSTLKIQPAELGDSAMYLCASSLASGSVSSYNEQFFGPGTRLTVL.

At least ten counts were recorded for this clonotype. This chain joins TRBV12-3 or TRBV12-4 and TRBJ2-7; D may be TRBD1 or TRBD2 (5 bases each). This CDR3 region has 13 residues. The germline V and J ends were trimmed by 6 bases and 2 bases, with 11 bases remaining between them. Written as DNA, the CDR3 is TGTGCCAGCAGCTCCAGGGACCCCTACGAGCAGTACTTC. Protein sequence: CASSSRDPYEQYF.

A note on this clonotype: A much larger clone lies one base from this, so it may be a read error. The genes are TRBV9 and TRBJ2-1, with 11 bases fitting TRBD1. CDR1 and CDR2 (germline): SGDLS, YYNGEE. The ends lost 3 bases at V and 11 bases at J; junction bases unmatched: 13. This CDR3 region has 16 residues. The CDR3 bases are TGTGCCAGCAGCGGTGGACAGGGGGCCACCGCCGGGAAGCAGTTCTTC. Residues: CASSGGQGATAGKQFF.

The table lists this clonotype with many counts. The chain links TRBV3-1 to TRBJ2-3; D tentatively reads TRBD1 or TRBD2 (6 bases each). CDR1 LGHDT and CDR2 YNNKEL come from the germline V gene (reference sequence). V lost 1 base, J lost 4 bases, and 12 bases lay in between. The CDR3 covers 15 residues. The CDR3 DNA is TGTGCCAGCAGCCAAGGGGTGGGGGGCGCAGATACGCAGTATTTT. It specifies CASSQGVGGADTQYF.

Remarks on this clonotype: This sequence may be a read error, since a much larger clone differs from it by one base. The genes are TRBV6-5 and TRBJ1-2; no firm D call. This CDR3 region has 14 residues. V was shortened by 3 bases and J by 8 bases, with 16 bases between the two germline ends. The germline V gene has CDR1 MNHEY and CDR2 SVGAGI. CDR3 nucleotides: TGTGCCAGCAGTTATCGCGACGGTGTCAAGGGCTACACCTTC. This gives the protein CASSYRDGVKGYTF.

In its sample, this clonotype was seen a few times. The rearrangement links TRBV7-9 to TRBJ2-2; no firm D call. The germline CDR1 and CDR2 sequences are SEHNR and FQNEAQ (reference sequence). V was trimmed by 5 bases and J by 3 bases, leaving 16 bases between them. The CDR3 spans 16 residues. Written as DNA, the CDR3 is TGTGCCAGCAGCCGATCTCCTGGCCTAGACACCGGGGAGCTGTTTTTT. Its translation: CASSRSPGLDTGELFF.

This clonotype was counted between two and nine times. V is TRBV7-8 and J is TRBJ1-1; no clear D. CDR3 length equals 12 residues. V was trimmed by 4 bases and J by 10 bases, leaving 13 bases between them. Germline V lookup: CDR1 SGHVS, CDR2 FQNEAQ. This CDR3 is CASSSQQVGAFF. In DNA, the CDR3 is TGTGCCAGCAGCTCCCAGCAGGTGGGAGCTTTCTTT.

The chain links TRBV29-1 to TRBJ2-5; perhaps TRBD2 as D (5 bases). This CDR3 has 12 amino acids. Trimming cost V 6 bases and J 0 bases, with 8 bases left between them. Germline V gene data show CDR1 as SQVTM and CDR2 as ANQGSEA. The CDR3 loop is CSVREYQETQYF. CDR3 nucleotides: TGCAGCGTCCGGGAATACCAAGAGACCCAGTACTTC.

This clonotype has just one count. In nucleotides, the CDR3 is TGCGCCAGCAGCTGGGGCACAGGGGGCAACTATGGCTACACCTTC. As protein: CASSWGTGGNYGYTF. The V call is TRBV5-1, the J call TRBJ1-2, with TRBD1 matching over 9 bases. CDR1 is SGHRS, CDR2 YFSETQ, per germline. The length of the CDR3 is 15 residues. V gave up 3 bases and J gave up 2 bases; unmatched junction bases: 5. Full variable domain (rest looked up from reference TRBV5-1 and TRBJ1-2): KAGVTQTPRYLIKTRGQQVTLSCSPISGHRSVSWYQQTPGQGLQFLFEYFSETQRNKGNFPGRFSGRQFSNSRSEMNVSTLELGDSALYLCASSWGTGGNYGYTFGSGTRLTVV.

The genes are TRBV3-1 and TRBJ2-5, with D maybe TRBD2 (6 bases). From germline, CDR1 is LGHDT and CDR2 YNNKEL (reference sequence). The CDR3 loop spans 15 amino acids. The V end lost 4 bases, the J end lost 2 bases, and 14 bases lay between the germline ends. The chain's CDR3 is CASSRSGQSQETQYF. CDR3 sequence (DNA): TGTGCCAGCAGCCGAAGCGGGCAGTCACAAGAGACCCAGTACTTC.

This clonotype appeared many times. The CDR3: CASSPLLGRGFSNTGELFF. The CDR3 region has the DNA TGTGCCAGCAGCCCCCTTCTGGGGCGGGGGTTCTCGAACACCGGGGAGCTGTTTTTT. The rearrangement links TRBV14 to TRBJ2-2; 7 bases align to TRBD2. V was clipped by 4 bases and J by 0 bases; unmatched bases: 14. CDR1 is SGHDN and CDR2 is FVKESK in the germline V gene. The CDR3 loop spans 19 amino acids.

This clonotype was detected ten times or more. The rearrangement links TRBV6-1 to TRBJ2-1; 10 nucleotides match TRBD2. The CDR3 has 18 residues. Looked up from germline, CDR1 is MNHNS and CDR2 is SASEGT. Trimming took 6 bases from V and 6 from J; bases not matched to a gene: 17. The DNA for the CDR3 is TGTGCCAGCAGCCAATTTTCACCTAGCGGGAGTTGGGGCAATGAGCAGTTCTTC. It is translated as CASSQFSPSGSWGNEQFF.

This clonotype has a handful of counts. CDR3 coding DNA: TGTGCCAGCAGCTTAGGGCTAGCGGGAGTTGGGGCCAACGTCCTGACTTTC. It codes for CASSLGLAGVGANVLTF. The gene calls are TRBV7-4 and TRBJ2-6, with TRBD2 matching over 10 bases. The CDR3 has 17 residues. The ends lost 1 base at V and 3 bases at J; junction bases unmatched: 3. The germline gives CDR1 SGHVT, CDR2 SQSDAQ.

The chain recombines TRBV28 with TRBJ1-2, with 10 nucleotides matching TRBD1. This CDR3 comprises 13 residues. Trimming at V came to 6 bases and at J to 7 bases, leaving 5 bases not matched to a gene. CDR1 and CDR2 from the germline V gene are MDHEN and SYDVKM. The CDR3 coding sequence is TGTGCCAGCAGGGCGGGGACAGGGGTTGGCTACACCTTC. Translation: CASRAGTGVGYTF.

This clonotype was seen only a few times. The chain is built from TRBV5-1 and TRBJ2-2, with D possibly being TRBD1 (6 bases). With 6 bases removed from V and 5 bases from J, the gap between germline ends came to 14 bases. The germline CDR1 and CDR2 sequences are SGHRS and YFSETQ. CDR3 size: 14 residues. Written as DNA, the CDR3 is TGCGCCAGCACAGGGACAATCGGGACCGGGGAGCTGTTTTTT. It encodes CASTGTIGTGELFF.

The chain has TRBV6-1 and TRBJ1-1; D unresolved. CDR3 size: 10 residues. V was pared by 9 bases and J by 1 base, with 3 bases between. CDR1 and CDR2 from the germline V gene are MNHNS and SASEGT. The CDR3 nucleotides are TGTGCCAGTCAGAACACTGAAGCTTTCTTT. It specifies CASQNTEAFF.

This clonotype was picked up a small number of times. The rearrangement joins TRBV12-5 to TRBJ2-1; 12 bases are a match to TRBD2. This CDR3 region has 15 residues. The junction had 8 bases not matched to a gene; V was cut back by 6 bases and J by 8 bases. Germline V gives CDR1 LGHNT, CDR2 FRNRAP. For the CDR3, the DNA is TGTGCTAGTGGGGACGGGACTAGCGGGTCATATGAGCAGTTCTTC. Its translation: CASGDGTSGSYEQFF.

This clonotype was counted many times. The rearrangement joins TRBV4-1 to TRBJ1-6; D gene unclear. The CDR3 contains 15 residues. Germline CDR1 reads MGHRA; CDR2 reads YSYEKL. V lost 0 bases and J lost 10, with 13 bases in between. CDR3 sequence reads: CASSQDPPFRSPLHF. The CDR3 DNA follows: TGCGCCAGCAGCCAAGATCCCCCTTTTCGATCACCCCTCCACTTT.

This clonotype was picked up a small number of times. This rearrangement joins TRBV7-2 to TRBJ2-7; a possible D gene is TRBD2 (6 bases). Germline CDR1 SGHTA, CDR2 FQGNSA. V was clipped by 2 bases and J by 0 bases, with 11 bases between them. The CDR3 contains 15 residues. DNA of the CDR3: TGTGCCAGCAGCTTATACCGCGGGACCTCCTACGAGCAGTACTTC. This translates into CASSLYRGTSYEQYF.